This note documents a single T cell receptor beta chain sequence. What it binds is not known. This record belongs to a study of T cell repertoires in cytomegalovirus infection. Germline V gives CDR1 SEHNR, CDR2 FQNEAQ (reference sequence). V was shortened by 6 bases and J by 0 bases, with 12 bases between the two germline ends. CDR3 length equals 15 residues. One entry per CDR3 protein, called by TCRdb with MiXCR from the reads. The sample lists tens of thousands of distinct CDR3 sequences, about 18% seen once, with approximately 25% in the top ten. This specimen consisted of CD8+ T cells from cultured PBMCs, obtained from culture after CMV antigen stimulation. The chain uses TRBV7-9 and TRBJ2-1; no clear D gene. This clonotype was sampled from a human donor in good health (CMV status not recorded). Some clones in this sample may be carry-over from other donors' samples. The CDR3 here is CASRTSQSSYNEQFF. For the CDR3, the DNA is TGTGCCAGCAGGACCAGTCAGAGCTCCTACAATGAGCAGTTCTTC. The full variable domain, completed using reference TRBV7-9 and TRBJ2-1, is DTGVSQNPRHKITKRGQNVTFRCDPISEHNRLYWYRQTLGQGPEFLTYFQNEAQLEKSRLLSDRFSAERPKGSFSTLEIQRTEQGDSAMYLCASRTSQSSYNEQFFGPGTRLTVL.